Below, one T cell receptor (beta chain) is given with its context. Antigen: not known. In germline, CDR1 is ENHRY, CDR2 SYGVKD. V gave up 5 bases and J gave up 4 bases; unmatched junction bases: 13. The CDR3 consists of 16 residues. The sample belongs to a study of cytomegalovirus exposure and HLA in healthy donors. Overall study results and limits: TRBV6-2, TRBV6-3 and some other V segments were unresolvable in 87-base-pair reads. Common viral pathogens seemed to be connected with several of the most significant clusters, according to a later analysis. In all likelihood, a cluster of highly shared sequence variants was a sequencing artifact.

The PCR was carried out with 60 Vbeta primers and 13 Jbeta primers. Libraries were prepared by immunoSEQ multiplex PCR; TCRdb keeps only in-frame clonotypes and omits some of them. The sample holds under 150,000 clones, approximately 80% seen once. The sequence was obtained from a man aged 18 to 29 in good health and CMV-seronegative. Material: PBMCs. The chain recombines TRBV10-3 with TRBJ2-7; 8 bases agree with TRBD1. DNA for the CDR3: TGTGCCATCAGTCCACACCCGGCAGGGGGCTCGTACGAGCAGTACTTC. Encoded protein: CAISPHPAGGSYEQYF.